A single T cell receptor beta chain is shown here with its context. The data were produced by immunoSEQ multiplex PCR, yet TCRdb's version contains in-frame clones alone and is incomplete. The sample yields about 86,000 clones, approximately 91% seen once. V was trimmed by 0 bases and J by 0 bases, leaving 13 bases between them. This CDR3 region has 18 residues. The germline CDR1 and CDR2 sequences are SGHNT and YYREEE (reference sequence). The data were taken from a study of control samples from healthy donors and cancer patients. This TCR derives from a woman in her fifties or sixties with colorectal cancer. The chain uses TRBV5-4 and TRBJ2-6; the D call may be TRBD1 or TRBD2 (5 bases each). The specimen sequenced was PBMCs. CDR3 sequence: CASSLGGTVSSGANVLTF. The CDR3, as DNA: TGTGCCAGCAGCTTGGGGGGGACCGTGAGCTCTGGGGCCAACGTCCTGACTTTC. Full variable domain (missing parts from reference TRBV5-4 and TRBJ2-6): ETGVTQSPTHLIKTRGQQVTLRCSSQSGHNTVSWYQQALGQGPQFIFQYYREEENGRGNFPPRFSGLQFPNYSSELNVNALELDDSALYLCASSLGGTVSSGANVLTFGAGSRLTVL.